Reported below is one T cell receptor beta chain. Its antigen is unidentified. CDR3 length: 16 residues. Deletions cut 3 bases from V and 4 bases from J, with 18 bases between. The germline V gene encodes CDR1 MDHEN and CDR2 SYDVKM. The sample is drawn from a study of graft-versus-host responses after intestinal transplantation. Across the whole study: Each recipient received anti-thymocyte globulin induction, then tacrolimus and steroids for around three years.

The data were produced by immunoSEQ multiplex PCR, yet TCRdb's version contains in-frame clones alone and is incomplete. The sample includes about 110,000 clones, 85% to 95% of them seen just once. Study-wide findings and caveats: Researchers found peak circulating GvH clone levels linked to early post-transplant HvG declines. Recipient-marrow GvH clones were detected, some having first appeared in ileum or blood.

The receptor was derived from a human donor who received an intestinal transplant. The sequenced sample was unstimulated CD8+ T cells sorted from spleen or lymph node cells, obtained before intestinal transplant. This chain links TRBV28 with TRBJ1-2, with D possibly TRBD1 on 5 matching bases. The CDR3 protein is CASSFPASSGGYGYTF. CDR3 coding DNA: TGTGCCAGCAGTTTTCCTGCCTCCAGCGGGGGCTATGGCTACACCTTC.